This T cell receptor beta chain was found in a study of blood T cells in healthy people across ages. Study results and limitations: Observed TCR beta diversity per million T cells went down as age went up. This fall followed a roughly linear course with age.

This clonotype was seen many times. What it binds is not known. Drawing of peripheral blood yielded ten milliliters from each donor. This CDR3 is built from 14 residues. CDR1 and CDR2 from the germline V gene are MDHEN and SYDVKM. The V gene end was trimmed by 2 bases and the J gene end by 6 bases; junction bases not matched to a gene: 2. Then a second PCR, running about 7 to 11 cycles, was carried out with a sample-barcoded 5' primer and a J-beta primer mix. Tags on each cDNA molecule came from a template-switch adaptor with 12 random nucleotides. Sequencing recovered at least 2.5 million CDR3-containing paired-end reads from each sample. TCRdb called the 5' RACE reads again in MiXCR, with one record for every CDR3 protein. Of 1 million to 1.2 million distinct CDR3 sequences in the sample, roughly two fifths were seen once.

This TCR was sampled from a man in his late teens or twenties in good health. The sample taken for sequencing was blood. This chain uses TRBV28 with TRBJ1-5, with 9 bases identical to TRBD1. The CDR3 bases are TGTGCCAGCAGTTTAGGACAGGGGCGTCAGCCCCAGCATTTT. Protein: CASSLGQGRQPQHF.